This paragraph reports one T cell receptor beta chain. The record originates from a study of blood T cell repertoires in COVID-19. Cohorts were assigned according to the clinical history that participants reported. The CDR3 has 13 amino acids. V was cut by 3 bases and J by 9 bases, with 15 bases left in between. Germline V gene data show CDR1 as SQVTM and CDR2 as ANQGSEA. Under the authors' procedure: Counts of nucleated cells, estimated from reference gene primer amplification, were obtained. Clones were read by immunoSEQ multiplex PCR, and TCRdb kept only the in-frame ones, dropping some. Clone size and the V and J calls come from that table; the DNA yielded D and trimming. The repertoire holds almost 500,000 clones, 70% to 90% seen once, with 6.5% to 8.5% in the top ten.

The V call is TRBV29-1, the J call TRBJ2-1; weak D call: TRBD1 (6 bases). The clonotype was recovered from a woman in her sixties or seventies who had recovered from COVID-19. The sequenced sample was PBMCs or T cells enriched from blood (not recorded which). The CDR3 spells CSVESGHTSEQFF. The CDR3 DNA reads as TGCAGCGTTGAGTCGGGACATACAAGTGAGCAGTTCTTC.